This T cell receptor (beta chain) was identified in a study of response to subunit inactivated influenza vaccine. Via MiXCR, TCRdb re-called the RT-PCR reads, giving one row per CDR3 protein. Altogether hundreds of thousands of distinct CDR3 sequences are present, 12% being singletons, with the ten largest covering about 9.4%. CDR3 length: 14 residues. Trimming left V 3 bases short and J 2 bases short, with 12 bases between. CDR1 and CDR2 (germline): DFQATT, SNEGSKA (reference sequence). This clonotype was seen at least ten times. This receptor was taken from a man in his forties or fifties who received an inactivated influenza vaccine. The rearrangement links TRBV20-1 to TRBJ2-3; tentatively, D is TRBD2 (5 bases). This sample comprised PBMCs from blood, obtained on the day of vaccination. CDR3 region: CSARTGITTDTQYF. The CDR3 DNA is TGCAGTGCTAGGACGGGAATCACCACAGATACGCAGTATTTT.